This TCR beta chain appears in the sequencing data of a study of OX40 agonist ivuxolimab in advanced cancers. About the study: Having had anti-PD-1, anti-PD-L1 or anti-CTLA-4 therapy before was allowed, and roughly 40% had some. Study-level results: In the 0.1 to 3.0 mg/kg range, CD4+ and CD8+ blood T cells had expanded clonally by week 6. CD8+ T cells averaged more expanded clones than CD4+.

Germline CDR1 is SGHAT and CDR2 is FQNNGV. CDR3 length equals 12 residues. J gave up 12 bases and V 1 base, and 5 bases lay outside the gene matches. Of note for this clone: What it binds is not known.

TCRdb's copy holds only in-frame clones and misses some; the assay was immunoSEQ multiplex PCR. The sample yields 15,000 to 20,000 clones, 70% to 90% seen once. If patients had autoimmune disease history or systemic immunosuppression, they were excluded. The chain has TRBV11-2 and TRBJ2-7; 8 bases match TRBD1. The clonotype was recovered from an adult with an advanced solid tumor such as melanoma, head and neck, liver or kidney cancer. The sequenced sample was CD4+ or CD8+ T cells sorted from blood, obtained in a trial of the OX40 agonist ivuxolimab. The CDR3 nucleotides are TGTGCCAGCAGCTTAGGGCAGGGGGCTCGGTACTTC. It encodes CASSLGQGARYF. The full variable domain, its missing parts supplied by reference TRBV11-2 and TRBJ2-7, is EAGVAQSPRYKIIEKRQSVAFWCNPISGHATLYWYQQILGQGPKLLIQFQNNGVVDDSQLPKDRFSAERLKGVDSTLKIQPAKLEDSAVYLCASSLGQGARYFGPGTRLTVT.